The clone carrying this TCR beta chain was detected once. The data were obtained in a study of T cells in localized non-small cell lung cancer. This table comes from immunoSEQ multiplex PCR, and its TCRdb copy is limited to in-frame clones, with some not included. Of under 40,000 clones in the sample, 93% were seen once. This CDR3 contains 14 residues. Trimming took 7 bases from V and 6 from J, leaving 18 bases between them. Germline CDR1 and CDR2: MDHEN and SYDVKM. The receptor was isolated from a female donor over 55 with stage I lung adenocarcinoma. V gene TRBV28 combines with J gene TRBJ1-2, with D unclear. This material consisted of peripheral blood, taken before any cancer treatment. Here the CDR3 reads CASTAGGLFDGYTF. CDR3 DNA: TGTGCCAGCACTGCCGGAGGACTTTTCGATGGCTACACCTTC.